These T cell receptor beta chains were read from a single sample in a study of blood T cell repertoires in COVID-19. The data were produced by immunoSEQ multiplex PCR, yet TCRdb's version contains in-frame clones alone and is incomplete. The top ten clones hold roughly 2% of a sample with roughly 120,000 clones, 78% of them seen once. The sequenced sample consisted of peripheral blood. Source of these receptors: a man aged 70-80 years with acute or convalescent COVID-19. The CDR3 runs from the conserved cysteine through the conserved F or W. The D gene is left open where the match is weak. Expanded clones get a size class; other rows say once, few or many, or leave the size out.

CDR3aa: CASSLNQGLFYEQYF
CDR3nt: TGTGCCAGCAGCTTAAACCAGGGACTTTTCTACGAGCAGTACTTC
d_gene: -
abundance: -
v_gene: TRBV7-8
j_gene: TRBJ2-7

CDR3aa: CASMRDLSSYNEQFF
CDR3nt: TGTGCCAGCATGAGGGACTTAAGCTCCTACAATGAGCAGTTCTTC
d_gene: -
abundance: -
v_gene: TRBV2
j_gene: TRBJ2-1

CDR3aa: CASSLSPSHSIYF
CDR3nt: TGTGCCAGCAGCTTGAGCCCTTCCCATTCCATATATTTT
d_gene: -
abundance: -
v_gene: TRBV7-2
j_gene: TRBJ1-3

CDR3aa: CASSDHPRYDEQFF
CDR3nt: TGTGCCAGCAGTGACCACCCTCGGTACGATGAGCAGTTCTTC
d_gene: -
abundance: -
v_gene: TRBV6-4
j_gene: TRBJ2-1

CDR3aa: CASSVKGGTAAEAFF
CDR3nt: TGTGCCAGCAGCGTAAAGGGAGGGACCGCGGCTGAAGCTTTCTTT
d_gene: -
abundance: -
v_gene: TRBV9
j_gene: TRBJ1-1

CDR3aa: CASSVGSGGNANTGELFF
CDR3nt: TGTGCCAGCAGCGTAGGGAGCGGGGGGAACGCGAACACCGGGGAGCTGTTTTTT
d_gene: TRBD2
abundance: -
v_gene: TRBV9
j_gene: TRBJ2-2

CDR3aa: CASSLAGVNSPLHF
CDR3nt: TGTGCCAGCAGCTTGGCGGGGGTTAATTCACCCCTCCACTTT
d_gene: -
abundance: few
v_gene: TRBV7-2
j_gene: TRBJ1-6

CDR3aa: CASSVGTENYEQYF
CDR3nt: TGTGCCAGCAGCGTGGGGACAGAAAACTACGAGCAGTACTTC
d_gene: TRBD1
abundance: -
v_gene: TRBV9
j_gene: TRBJ2-7

CDR3aa: CASSPGQATGELFF
CDR3nt: TGTGCCAGCTCACCGGGACAGGCCACCGGGGAGCTGTTTTTT
d_gene: TRBD1
abundance: -
v_gene: TRBV18
j_gene: TRBJ2-2

CDR3aa: CASKDRGRVRGYTF
CDR3nt: TGTGCCAGCAAGGACAGGGGGCGAGTTCGTGGCTACACCTTC
d_gene: TRBD1
abundance: -
v_gene: TRBV5-6
j_gene: TRBJ1-2

CDR3aa: CASSVAGTGGNLGVAFF
CDR3nt: TGTGCCAGCAGCGTAGCAGGGACAGGGGGAAACCTTGGGGTAGCTTTCTTT
d_gene: TRBD1
abundance: -
v_gene: TRBV9
j_gene: TRBJ1-1

CDR3aa: CSASGLAGGSTDTQYF
CDR3nt: TGCAGTGCTAGTGGGCTAGCGGGGGGAAGCACAGATACGCAGTATTTT
d_gene: TRBD2
abundance: few
v_gene: TRBV20-1
j_gene: TRBJ2-3

CDR3aa: CASSPWRSQSNEQFF
CDR3nt: TGTGCCAGCAGCCCGTGGAGGTCCCAATCCAATGAGCAGTTCTTC
d_gene: -
abundance: -
v_gene: TRBV7-9
j_gene: TRBJ2-1

CDR3aa: CASSFGGGYTF
CDR3nt: TGTGCCAGCAGCTTTGGAGGCGGCTACACCTTC
d_gene: -
abundance: -
v_gene: TRBV11-3
j_gene: TRBJ1-2

CDR3aa: CASSQGGQLYGYTF
CDR3nt: TGCGCCAGCAGCCAAGGGGGGCAGCTCTATGGCTACACCTTC
d_gene: -
abundance: once
v_gene: TRBV4-1
j_gene: TRBJ1-2

CDR3aa: CSVRRDRASGNTIYF
CDR3nt: TGCAGCGTTCGCCGGGACAGGGCCTCTGGAAACACCATATATTTT
d_gene: TRBD1
abundance: -
v_gene: TRBV29-1
j_gene: TRBJ1-3

CDR3aa: CSASRTGGIGELFF
CDR3nt: TGCAGTGCTAGTCGCACAGGGGGAATCGGGGAGCTGTTTTTT
d_gene: TRBD1
abundance: -
v_gene: TRBV20-1
j_gene: TRBJ2-2

CDR3aa: CASSPVSAGTDTQYF
CDR3nt: TGTGCCAGCTCACCGGTAAGCGCGGGCACAGATACGCAGTATTTT
d_gene: -
abundance: -
v_gene: TRBV18
j_gene: TRBJ2-3

CDR3aa: CASSVESPGKAGELFF
CDR3nt: TGTGCCAGCAGCGTAGAATCGCCGGGGAAGGCCGGGGAGCTGTTTTTT
d_gene: -
abundance: -
v_gene: TRBV9
j_gene: TRBJ2-2

CDR3aa: CASSLSTNFEKLFF
CDR3nt: TGTGCCAGCAGCTTAAGCACGAACTTTGAAAAACTGTTTTTT
d_gene: -
abundance: -
v_gene: TRBV11-2
j_gene: TRBJ1-4

CDR3aa: CASSPWDRAGNTIYF
CDR3nt: TGTGCCAGCTCACCATGGGACAGGGCCGGAAACACCATATATTTT
d_gene: TRBD1
abundance: few
v_gene: TRBV18
j_gene: TRBJ1-3

CDR3aa: CASSTGGPLTEAFF
CDR3nt: TGTGCCAGCAGTACCGGAGGACCACTCACTGAAGCTTTCTTT
d_gene: -
abundance: -
v_gene: TRBV6-2/TRBV6-3
j_gene: TRBJ1-1

CDR3aa: CASTKGQQSNQPQHF
CDR3nt: TGTGCCAGCACCAAGGGGCAGCAGAGCAATCAGCCCCAGCATTTT
d_gene: -
abundance: -
v_gene: TRBV6-6
j_gene: TRBJ1-5

CDR3aa: CASSPEISGLDTQYF
CDR3nt: TGTGCCAGCTCACCGGAAATTTCGGGATTAGATACGCAGTATTTT
d_gene: -
abundance: -
v_gene: TRBV18
j_gene: TRBJ2-3

CDR3aa: CASSRNRGGTGNTIYF
CDR3nt: TGTGCCAGTAGTAGGAATCGGGGAGGGACTGGAAACACCATATATTTT
d_gene: -
abundance: -
v_gene: TRBV19
j_gene: TRBJ1-3

CDR3aa: CASSLDRDSIFSYNEQFF
CDR3nt: TGTGCCAGCAGCTTAGACCGGGACTCAATCTTCTCCTACAATGAGCAGTTCTTC
d_gene: -
abundance: -
v_gene: TRBV11-2
j_gene: TRBJ2-1

CDR3aa: CASSRGQGYEAFF
CDR3nt: TGTGCCAGCAGCCGCGGACAGGGGTATGAAGCTTTCTTT
d_gene: TRBD1
abundance: -
v_gene: TRBV7-8
j_gene: TRBJ1-1